In this sample, the clone carrying this T cell receptor beta chain turned up many times. TCRdb reanalysed the RT-PCR reads using MiXCR and keeps one entry per CDR3 protein. The sample yields roughly 230,000 distinct CDR3 sequences, 14% seen once. CDR3 length: 15 residues. The V gene lost 6 bases and the J gene lost 0 bases, with 12 bases spanning the gap. The germline V gene encodes CDR1 MNHNS and CDR2 SASEGT. This sample was included in a study of patients and donors after allogeneic stem cell transplantation. The sequence was obtained from a human donor who was either an allogeneic HSCT recipient or a stem cell or donor lymphocyte infusion donor (not recorded which). It is not recorded whose cells these are; they may come from a transplant donor. The sequencing sample was made of blood, either unsorted or a sorted T cell fraction (not recorded which). The rearrangement uses TRBV6-1 and TRBJ2-1, with D possibly matching TRBD2 (6 bases). The CDR3 coding sequence is TGTGCCAGCAGGAAAGCGGGTAGCTCCTACAATGAGCAGTTCTTC. It codes for CASRKAGSSYNEQFF.